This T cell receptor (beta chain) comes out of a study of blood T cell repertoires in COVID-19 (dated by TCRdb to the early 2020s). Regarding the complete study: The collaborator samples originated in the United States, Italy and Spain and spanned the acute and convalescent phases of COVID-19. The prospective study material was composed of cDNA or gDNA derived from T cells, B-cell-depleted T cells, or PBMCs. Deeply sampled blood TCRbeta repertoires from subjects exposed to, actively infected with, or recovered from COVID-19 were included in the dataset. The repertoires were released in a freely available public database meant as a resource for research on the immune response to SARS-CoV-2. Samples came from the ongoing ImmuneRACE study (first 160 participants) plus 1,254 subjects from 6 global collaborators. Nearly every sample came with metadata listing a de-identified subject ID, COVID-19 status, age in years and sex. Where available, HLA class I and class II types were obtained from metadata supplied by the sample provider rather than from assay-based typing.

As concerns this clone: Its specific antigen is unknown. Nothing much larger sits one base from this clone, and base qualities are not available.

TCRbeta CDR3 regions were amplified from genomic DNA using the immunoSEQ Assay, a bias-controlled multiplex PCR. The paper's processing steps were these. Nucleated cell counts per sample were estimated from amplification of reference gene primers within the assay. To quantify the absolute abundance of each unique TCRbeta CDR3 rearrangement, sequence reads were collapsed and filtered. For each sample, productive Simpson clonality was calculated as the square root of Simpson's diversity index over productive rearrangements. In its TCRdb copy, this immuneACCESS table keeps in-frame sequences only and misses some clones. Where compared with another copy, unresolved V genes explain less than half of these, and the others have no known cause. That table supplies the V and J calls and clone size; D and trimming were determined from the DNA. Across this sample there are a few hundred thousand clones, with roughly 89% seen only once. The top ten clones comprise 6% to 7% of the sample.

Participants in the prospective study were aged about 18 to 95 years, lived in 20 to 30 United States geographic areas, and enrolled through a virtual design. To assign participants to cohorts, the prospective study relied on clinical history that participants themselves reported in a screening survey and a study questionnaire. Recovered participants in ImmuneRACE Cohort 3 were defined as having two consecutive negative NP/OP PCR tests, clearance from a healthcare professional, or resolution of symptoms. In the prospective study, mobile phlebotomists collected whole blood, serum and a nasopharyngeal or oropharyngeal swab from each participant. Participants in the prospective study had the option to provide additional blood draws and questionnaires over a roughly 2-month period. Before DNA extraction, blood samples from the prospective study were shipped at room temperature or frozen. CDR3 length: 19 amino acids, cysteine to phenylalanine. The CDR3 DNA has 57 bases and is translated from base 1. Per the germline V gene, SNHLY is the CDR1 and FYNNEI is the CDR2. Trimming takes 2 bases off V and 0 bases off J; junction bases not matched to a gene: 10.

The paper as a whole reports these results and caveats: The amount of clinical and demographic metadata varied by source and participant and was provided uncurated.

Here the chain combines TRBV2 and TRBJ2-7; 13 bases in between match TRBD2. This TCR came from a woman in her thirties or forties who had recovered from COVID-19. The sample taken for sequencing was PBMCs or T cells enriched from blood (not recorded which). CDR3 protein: CASSEPETSGRRISYEQYF. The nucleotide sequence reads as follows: TGTGCCAGCAGTGAACCCGAGACTAGCGGGAGGAGGATCTCCTACGAGCAGTACTTC.